Listed below are T cell receptor beta chains from one sample, sequenced in a study of blood T cell repertoires in COVID-19. Data came from immunoSEQ multiplex PCR; TCRdb stores just in-frame clones and leaves some out. The repertoire holds 150,000 to 200,000 clones, nearly 80% seen once, with approximately 26% in the top ten. Sequencing was carried out using peripheral blood. These receptor sequences come from a woman in her 70s with acute or convalescent COVID-19. CDR3s include the opening cysteine and the closing phenylalanine or tryptophan. The D gene is left open where the match is weak. Only some rows state a clone size, as once, few, many or a class for expanded clones.

>TRBV5-4|-|-|TRBJ2-6
TGTGCCAGCAGCTTTCGTAGCTCTGGGGCCAACGTCCTGACTTTC
CASSFRSSGANVLTF
>TRBV14|-|-|TRBJ1-1
TGTGCCAGCAGCCCCAGGCTGGGTGGGGAAGCTTTCTTT
CASSPRLGGEAFF
>TRBV2|-|-|TRBJ2-5
TGTGCCAGTTCTGAGGGAAGAAATCAAGAGACCCAGTACTTC
CASSEGRNQETQYF
>TRBV6-5|-|-|TRBJ2-3
TGTGCCACCCAGGGGAGGGTCATAGATACGCAGTATTTT
CATQGRVIDTQYF
>TRBV29-1|few|TRBD1|TRBJ1-2
TGCAGCGCCGTGGACAGGGAAAACTATGGCTACACCTTC
CSAVDRENYGYTF
>TRBV4-2|many|-|TRBJ1-2
TGTGCCAGCAGCCAAGATCCGGAAGGGGTCTATGGCTACACCTTC
CASSQDPEGVYGYTF
>TRBV25-1|-|-|TRBJ2-5
TGTGCCAGCAGTGGCCTTACAGGAACCCAAGAGACCCAGTACTTC
CASSGLTGTQETQYF
>TRBV7-9|-|TRBD2|TRBJ2-7
TGTGCCAGCAGCTGGACTAGTGATTACGAGCAGTACTTC
CASSWTSDYEQYF
>TRBV11-2|-|-|TRBJ1-1
TGTGCCAGCAGCTTAGATCGCGCCACTGAAGCTTTCTTT
CASSLDRATEAFF
>TRBV2|-|-|TRBJ2-5
TGTGCCAGAGAGGCTCGGGAGTCACAAGAGACCCAGTACTTC
CAREARESQETQYF
>TRBV6-1|-|TRBD2|TRBJ2-3
TGTGCCAGCAGTGAAGTCTGGGGGGAGGGCGCAGATACGCAGTATTTT
CASSEVWGEGADTQYF
>TRBV4-1|few|TRBD2|TRBJ2-3
TGCGCCAGCAGCCAGCTACTAGCGGGGAGCACAGATACGCAGTATTTT
CASSQLLAGSTDTQYF
>TRBV20-1|-|-|TRBJ1-1
TGCAGTGCCGAGATGAACACTGAAGCTTTCTTT
CSAEMNTEAFF
>TRBV27|-|-|TRBJ1-5
TGTGCCAGCAGTTTATTCCAGGACGGGGGGGGGCCCCAGCATTTT
CASSLFQDGGGPQHF
>TRBV29-1|-|TRBD1|TRBJ1-2
TGCAGCGGCGGGACAGGGCAAGACTATGGCTACACCTTC
CSGGTGQDYGYTF
>TRBV18|few|-|TRBJ1-6
TGTGCCAGCGCTGTAAATCGGGATTCACCCCTCCACTTT
CASAVNRDSPLHF
>TRBV29-1|-|TRBD2|TRBJ2-2
TGCAGCGTCGGGACTAGCGGGGCCGGGGAGCTGTTTTTT
CSVGTSGAGELFF
>TRBV6-6|-|TRBD2|TRBJ2-7
TGTGCCAGCAGCGGTCGAGCGGGAGGGCACGAGCAGTACTTC
CASSGRAGGHEQYF
>TRBV5-1|-|TRBD2|TRBJ2-1
TGCGCCAGCAGCTACCCGGGACTAGCGGGAGAGAAGAATGAGCAGTTCTTC
CASSYPGLAGEKNEQFF
>TRBV10-3|-|TRBD1|TRBJ2-1
TGTGCCATCAGTGGCGGGACAGGCTCCTACAATGAGCAGTTCTTC
CAISGGTGSYNEQFF
>TRBV2|-|TRBD1|TRBJ1-1
TGTGCCAGCAGTTATGACCGGGACAGGGGGCGAATGAACACTGAAGCTTTCTTT
CASSYDRDRGRMNTEAFF
>TRBV27|-|-|TRBJ1-6
TGTGCCAGCAGTTTAGGCGCAGGGAATTCACCCCTCCACTTT
CASSLGAGNSPLHF
>TRBV19|-|-|TRBJ2-2
TGTGCCAGTAGTATATCGTCTCTTAACACCGGGGAGCTGTTTTTT
CASSISSLNTGELFF
>TRBV2|-|-|TRBJ2-7
TGTGCCAGCACATTTGGACTGCGGAGCTACGAGCAGTACTTC
CASTFGLRSYEQYF
>TRBV7-2|-|-|TRBJ1-1
TGTGCCAGCAGCTTATCTCGGGTGGACACTGAAGCTTTCTTT
CASSLSRVDTEAFF
>TRBV6-5|-|-|TRBJ1-5
TGTGCCAGCAGTCCCGCGGGGAATAGCAATCAGCCCCAGCATTTT
CASSPAGNSNQPQHF
>TRBV11-3|-|-|TRBJ1-1
TGTGCCAGCAGCTTAGGGGGAGGGAACACTGAAGCTTTCTTT
CASSLGGGNTEAFF
>TRBV21-1|few|-|TRBJ1-1
TGTGCCAGCAGCAAAGCCTTCTCGGACAGGGTGTACACTGAAGCTTTCTTT
CASSKAFSDRVYTEAFF
>TRBV23-1|-|-|TRBJ1-4
TGCGCCAGTGACTCAACTAATGAAAAACTGTTTTTT
CASDSTNEKLFF
>TRBV5-1|-|-|TRBJ2-2
TGCGCCAGCAGCTTGGGTGACAGAGACACCGGGGAGCTGTTTTTT
CASSLGDRDTGELFF
>TRBV2|-|TRBD1|TRBJ2-7
TGTGCCAGCAGTGTACAGGGACAGGGTTCCGAGCAGTACTTC
CASSVQGQGSEQYF
>TRBV7-9|-|-|TRBJ1-1
TGTGCCAGCAGCCTAGCCGGGGGGACCCTTGAAGCTTTCTTT
CASSLAGGTLEAFF
>TRBV5-1|-|TRBD2|TRBJ2-1
TGCGCCAGCAGCTACCGGGGGGCTAGCGGGAGTAACGAGCAGTTCTTC
CASSYRGASGSNEQFF
>TRBV19|-|TRBD2|TRBJ2-1
TGTGCCAGTCGGGAGGGCAATGAGCAGTTCTTC
CASREGNEQFF
>TRBV6-2/TRBV6-3|-|TRBD1|TRBJ1-1
TGTGCCAGCAGTTACTCGGGACAGGCGATGAGACTGAACACTGAAGCTTTCTTT
CASSYSGQAMRLNTEAFF
>TRBV28|-|-|TRBJ1-1
TGTGCCAGCAGACCGACCCGGGAACGGATGAACACTGAAGCTTTCTTT
CASRPTRERMNTEAFF
>TRBV6-5|-|-|TRBJ1-1
TGTGCCAGCAGGAGGATCGAAACGAACACTGAAGCTTTCTTT
CASRRIETNTEAFF
>TRBV5-1|-|TRBD2|TRBJ2-2
TGCGCCAGCAGCCCTCTAGCGGGAGGGCTTGACGGGGAGCTGTTTTTT
CASSPLAGGLDGELFF
>TRBV7-9|many|TRBD1|TRBJ1-2
TGTGCCCTGGGGGGACAGAACTATGGCTACACCTTC
CALGGQNYGYTF
>TRBV3-1/TRBV3-2|-|TRBD2|TRBJ2-2
TGTGCCAGCAGCCAGCCGGGGGGTGCCGGGGAGCTGTTTTTT
CASSQPGGAGELFF
>TRBV7-9|-|-|TRBJ2-7
TGTGCCAGCAGCTCCTCCAGGGGTTACGAGCAGTACTTC
CASSSSRGYEQYF
>TRBV6-4|-|TRBD1|TRBJ2-3
TGTGCCAGCAGCTTGGACAGGGGAAGTCCAGATACGCAGTATTTT
CASSLDRGSPDTQYF
>TRBV14|-|-|TRBJ2-7
TGTGCCAGCAGCCAAGTGCAGCCAGGAGGGGGCGGCGAGCAGTACTTC
CASSQVQPGGGGEQYF
>TRBV5-1|-|-|TRBJ1-2
TGCGCCAGCAGCTTGGATCTAGCGGGGTATGATGGCTACACCTTC
CASSLDLAGYDGYTF
>TRBV9|-|TRBD2|TRBJ2-7
TGTGCCAGCAGCGATGGAGCGGGAGAAGCCTACGAGCAGTACTTC
CASSDGAGEAYEQYF
>TRBV7-2|-|-|TRBJ2-7
TGTGCCAGCAGCCAGGGGGGCCCCTGGGGCTACGAGCAGTACTTC
CASSQGGPWGYEQYF